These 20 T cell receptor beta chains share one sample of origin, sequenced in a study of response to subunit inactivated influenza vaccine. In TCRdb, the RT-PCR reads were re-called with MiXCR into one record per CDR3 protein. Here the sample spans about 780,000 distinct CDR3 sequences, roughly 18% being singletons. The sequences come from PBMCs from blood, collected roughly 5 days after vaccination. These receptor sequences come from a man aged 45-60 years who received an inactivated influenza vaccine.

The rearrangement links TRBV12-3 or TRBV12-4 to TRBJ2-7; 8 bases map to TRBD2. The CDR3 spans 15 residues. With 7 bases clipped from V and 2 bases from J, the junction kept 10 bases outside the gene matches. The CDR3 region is CASTLAGGRTYEQYF. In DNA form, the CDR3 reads TGTGCCAGCACCTTGGCGGGGGGACGCACCTACGAGCAGTACTTC.

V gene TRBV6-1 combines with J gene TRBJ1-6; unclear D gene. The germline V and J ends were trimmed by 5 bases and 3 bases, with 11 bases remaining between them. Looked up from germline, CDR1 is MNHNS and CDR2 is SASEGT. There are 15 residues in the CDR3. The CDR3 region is CASSKQDLYNSPLHF. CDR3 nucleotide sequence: TGTGCCAGCAGTAAACAAGATCTCTATAATTCACCCCTCCACTTT.

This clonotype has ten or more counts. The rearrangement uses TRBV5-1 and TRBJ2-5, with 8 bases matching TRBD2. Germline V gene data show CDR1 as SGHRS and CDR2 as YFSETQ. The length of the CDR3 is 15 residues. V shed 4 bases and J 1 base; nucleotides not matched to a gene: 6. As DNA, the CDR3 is TGCGCCAGCAGCCAGGGTACTAGCGGCCAAGAGACCCAGTACTTC. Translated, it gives CASSQGTSGQETQYF.

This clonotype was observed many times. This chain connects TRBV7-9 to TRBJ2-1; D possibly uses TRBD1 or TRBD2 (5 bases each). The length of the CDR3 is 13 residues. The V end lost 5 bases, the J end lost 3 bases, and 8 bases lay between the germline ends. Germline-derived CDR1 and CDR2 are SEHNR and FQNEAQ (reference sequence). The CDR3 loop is CASSQRGYNEQFF. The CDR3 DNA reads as TGTGCCAGCAGCCAGAGGGGCTACAATGAGCAGTTCTTC.

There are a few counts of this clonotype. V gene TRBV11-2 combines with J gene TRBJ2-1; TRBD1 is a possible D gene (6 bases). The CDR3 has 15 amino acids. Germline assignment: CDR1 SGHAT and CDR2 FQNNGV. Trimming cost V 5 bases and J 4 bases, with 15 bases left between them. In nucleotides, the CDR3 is TGTGCCAGCAGCCCTCGGGACACGGTTTACAATGAGCAGTTCTTC. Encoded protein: CASSPRDTVYNEQFF.

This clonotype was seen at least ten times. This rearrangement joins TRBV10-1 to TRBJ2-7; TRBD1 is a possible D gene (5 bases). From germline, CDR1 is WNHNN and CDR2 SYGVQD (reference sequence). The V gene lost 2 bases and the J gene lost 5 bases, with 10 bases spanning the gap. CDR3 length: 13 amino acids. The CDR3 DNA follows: TGCGCCAGCAGTGAGATCCAGGGCCACGAGCAGTACTTC. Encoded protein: CASSEIQGHEQYF.

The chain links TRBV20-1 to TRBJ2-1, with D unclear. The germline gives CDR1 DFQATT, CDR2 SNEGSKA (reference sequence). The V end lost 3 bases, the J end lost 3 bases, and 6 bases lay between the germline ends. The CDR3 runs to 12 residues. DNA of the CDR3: TGCAGTGCTAGCGGAAACTACAATGAGCAGTTCTTC. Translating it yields CSASGNYNEQFF.

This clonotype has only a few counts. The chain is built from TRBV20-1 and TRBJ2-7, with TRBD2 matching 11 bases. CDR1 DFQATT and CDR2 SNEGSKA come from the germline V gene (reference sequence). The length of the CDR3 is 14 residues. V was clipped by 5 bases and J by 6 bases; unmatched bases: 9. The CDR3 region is CSAFHSGRVPEQYF. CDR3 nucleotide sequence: TGCAGTGCTTTTCATAGCGGGAGGGTTCCCGAGCAGTACTTC.

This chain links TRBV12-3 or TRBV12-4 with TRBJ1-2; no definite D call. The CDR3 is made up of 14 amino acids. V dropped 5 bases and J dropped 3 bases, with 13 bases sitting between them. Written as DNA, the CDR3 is TGTGCCAGCAGTACCTACACCGACTACTATGGCTACACCTTC. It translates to CASSTYTDYYGYTF.

This chain's CDR3 is CAIGKLGHPAIATNEKLFF. The DNA for the CDR3 is TGTGCCATCGGTAAACTTGGACACCCTGCGATTGCAACTAATGAAAAACTGTTTTTT. The chain couples TRBV24-1 to TRBJ1-4, with a weak D call TRBD1 (5 bases). Trimming shortened V by 11 bases and J by 0 bases, and 27 bases separated the two germline ends. This CDR3 has 19 residues. The germline V gene encodes CDR1 KGHDR and CDR2 SFDVKD.

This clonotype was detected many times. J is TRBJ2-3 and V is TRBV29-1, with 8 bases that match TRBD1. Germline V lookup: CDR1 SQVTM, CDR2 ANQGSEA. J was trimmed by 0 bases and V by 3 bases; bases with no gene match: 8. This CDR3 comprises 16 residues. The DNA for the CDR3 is TGCAGCGTTGACGTAAGGACAGGGAGTAGCACAGATACGCAGTATTTT. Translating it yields CSVDVRTGSSTDTQYF.

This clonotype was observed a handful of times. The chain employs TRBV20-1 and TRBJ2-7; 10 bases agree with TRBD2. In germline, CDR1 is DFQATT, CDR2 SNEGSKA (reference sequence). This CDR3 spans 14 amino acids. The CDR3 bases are TGCAGCTCCCTGCGTGGAGCGGGAGGGGATGAGCAGTACTTC. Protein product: CSSLRGAGGDEQYF.

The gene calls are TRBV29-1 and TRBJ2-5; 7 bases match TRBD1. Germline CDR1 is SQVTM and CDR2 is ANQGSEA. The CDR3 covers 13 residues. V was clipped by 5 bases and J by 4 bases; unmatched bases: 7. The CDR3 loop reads CSVTTGAGETQYF. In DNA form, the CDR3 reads TGCAGCGTTACCACAGGGGCGGGAGAGACCCAGTACTTC.

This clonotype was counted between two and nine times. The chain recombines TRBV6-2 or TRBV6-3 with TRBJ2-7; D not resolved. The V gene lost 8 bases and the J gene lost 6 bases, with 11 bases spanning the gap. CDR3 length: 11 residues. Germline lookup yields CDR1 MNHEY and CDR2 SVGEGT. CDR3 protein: CASGIPVEQYF. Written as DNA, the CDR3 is TGTGCCAGCGGGATTCCGGTCGAGCAGTACTTC.

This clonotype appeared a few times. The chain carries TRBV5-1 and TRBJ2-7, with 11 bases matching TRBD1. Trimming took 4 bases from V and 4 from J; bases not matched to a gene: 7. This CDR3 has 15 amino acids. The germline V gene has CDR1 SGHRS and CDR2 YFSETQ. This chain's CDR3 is CASSITGTGGYEQYF. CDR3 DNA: TGCGCCAGCAGCATAACCGGGACAGGGGGATACGAGCAGTACTTC.

The CDR3 DNA is TGCAGTGCTGGATACGGGACAGGGGGCGGCAATCAGCCCCAGCATTTT. It is translated as CSAGYGTGGGNQPQHF. The chain is built from TRBV20-1 and TRBJ1-5, with 12 bases lining up with TRBD1. Losses at the gene ends were 5 bases for V and 2 bases for J; bases not matched to a gene: 7. Germline V gene sequence: CDR1 DFQATT, CDR2 SNEGSKA (reference sequence). CDR3 length: 16 residues.

The CDR3, as DNA: TGTGCCAGCCTGGGACAGGGGACAGATACGCAGTATTTT. It yields the protein CASLGQGTDTQYF. The chain employs TRBV5-4 and TRBJ2-3; TRBD1 matches at 10 bases. With 7 bases clipped from V and 3 bases from J, the junction kept 2 bases outside the gene matches. From germline, CDR1 is SGHNT and CDR2 YYREEE (reference sequence). The CDR3 sequence is 13 residues long.

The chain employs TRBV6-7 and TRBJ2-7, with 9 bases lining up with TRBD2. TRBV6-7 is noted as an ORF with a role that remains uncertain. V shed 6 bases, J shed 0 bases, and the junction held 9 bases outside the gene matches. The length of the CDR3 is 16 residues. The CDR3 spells CASRRLAGKSSYEQYF. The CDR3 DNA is TGTGCCAGCAGGCGTCTAGCGGGGAAGAGCTCCTACGAGCAGTACTTC.

The CDR3 protein is CASSFRTGEQYF. The CDR3 DNA is TGTGCCAGCAGTTTCCGGACAGGGGAGCAGTACTTC. J is TRBJ2-7 and V is TRBV28; TRBD1 matches at 8 bases. Germline-derived CDR1 and CDR2 are MDHEN and SYDVKM. CDR3 length equals 12 residues. The trim removed 3 bases at V and 7 bases at J, leaving 2 bases unmatched.

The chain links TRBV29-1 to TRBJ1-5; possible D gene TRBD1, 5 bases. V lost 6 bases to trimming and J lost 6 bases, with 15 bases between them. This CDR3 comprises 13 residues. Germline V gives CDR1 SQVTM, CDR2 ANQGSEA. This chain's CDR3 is CSVAPGSGQPQHF. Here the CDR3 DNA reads TGCAGCGTCGCGCCAGGGTCTGGTCAGCCCCAGCATTTT. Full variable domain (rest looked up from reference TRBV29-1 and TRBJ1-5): SAVISQKPSRDICQRGTSLTIQCQVDSQVTMMFWYRQQPGQSLTLIATANQGSEATYESGFVIDKFPISRPNLTFSTLTVSNMSPEDSSIYLCSVAPGSGQPQHFGDGTRLSIL.